One T cell receptor beta chain is described in this entry. Its antigen remains unidentified. Blood genomic DNA input for TRB amplification was roughly 250-550 ng. BIOMED2 TRB-A/B primer pools were used in multiplex TRB PCR. A single record per CDR3 protein comes from TCRdb applying MiXCR to the multiplex PCR reads. The sample has nearly 15,000 distinct CDR3 sequences, around 30% seen once. Germline CDR1 is GTSNPN and CDR2 is SVGIG (reference sequence). Trimming removed 0 bases from V and 4 bases from J, with 18 bases in between. There are 16 residues in the CDR3. The data stem from a study of T and B cells in COVID-19 patients. Study-wide background: The recovered patients had mostly mild to moderate COVID-19 with outpatient management. At median age approximately 37 years, recovered patients were younger than active-infection patients at approximately 70. The study's findings and limits: Patients with COVID-19 reportedly showed strongly skewed T cell receptor beta variable and joining gene usage. Highly clonal in active COVID-19, TRB repertoires exceeded healthy-donor diversity and richness at recovery.

V usage is TRBV30 and J usage is TRBJ1-2; possible D gene TRBD1, 6 bases. This clonotype originated in a human donor who had recovered from COVID-19. The sequencing input was blood. The CDR3 sequence: CAWSVQGGAVPYGYTF. In DNA, the CDR3 is TGTGCCTGGAGTGTACAGGGTGGAGCCGTACCCTATGGCTACACCTTC.